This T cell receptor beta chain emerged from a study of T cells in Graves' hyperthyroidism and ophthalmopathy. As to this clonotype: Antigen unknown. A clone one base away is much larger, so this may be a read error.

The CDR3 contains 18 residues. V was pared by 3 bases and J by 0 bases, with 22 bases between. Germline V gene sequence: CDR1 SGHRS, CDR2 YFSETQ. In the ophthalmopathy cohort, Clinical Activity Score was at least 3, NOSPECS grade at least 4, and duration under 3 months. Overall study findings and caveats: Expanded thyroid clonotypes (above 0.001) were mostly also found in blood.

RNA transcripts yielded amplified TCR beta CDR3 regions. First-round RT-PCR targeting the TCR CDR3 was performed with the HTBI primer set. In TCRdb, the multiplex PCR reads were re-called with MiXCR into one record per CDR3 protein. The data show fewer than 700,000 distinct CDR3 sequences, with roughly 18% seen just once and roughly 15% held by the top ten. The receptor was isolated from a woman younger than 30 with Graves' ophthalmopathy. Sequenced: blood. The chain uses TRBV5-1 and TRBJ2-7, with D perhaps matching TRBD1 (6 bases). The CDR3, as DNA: TGCGCCAGCAGCTCGGCCATCCCCGGGACACCGAGCTCCTACGAGCAGTACTTC. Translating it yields CASSSAIPGTPSSYEQYF.